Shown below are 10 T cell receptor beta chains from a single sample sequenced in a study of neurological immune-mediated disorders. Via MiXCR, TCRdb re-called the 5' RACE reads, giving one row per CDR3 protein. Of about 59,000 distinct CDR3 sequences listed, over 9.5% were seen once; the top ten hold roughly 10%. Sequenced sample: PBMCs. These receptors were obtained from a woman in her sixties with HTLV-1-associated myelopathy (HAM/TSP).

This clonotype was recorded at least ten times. The CDR3 DNA reads as TGTGCCAGCAGTCTACAGGGAAGATGGGAAAAACTGTTTTTT. Its protein product is CASSLQGRWEKLFF. This sequence joins TRBV6-1 and TRBJ1-4, with D maybe TRBD1 (6 bases). Germline V gene data show CDR1 as MNHNS and CDR2 as SASEGT. The CDR3 covers 14 residues. Trimming shortened V by 5 bases and J by 8 bases, and 15 bases separated the two germline ends.

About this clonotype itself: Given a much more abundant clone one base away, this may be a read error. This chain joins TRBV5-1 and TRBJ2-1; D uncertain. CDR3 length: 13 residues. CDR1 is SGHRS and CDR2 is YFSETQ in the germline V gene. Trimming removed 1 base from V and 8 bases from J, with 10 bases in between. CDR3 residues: CASSLSLNYEQFF. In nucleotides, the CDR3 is TGCGCCAGCAGCTTGTCGCTGAACTATGAGCAGTTCTTC.

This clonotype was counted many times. CDR3 loop: CASTIGGANTGELFF. CDR3 nucleotides: TGTGCCAGCACTATCGGGGGGGCCAACACCGGGGAGCTGTTTTTT. The gene calls are TRBV9 and TRBJ2-2, with 8 bases aligning to TRBD2. The CDR3 is 15 residues long. Trimming cost V 6 bases and J 2 bases; bases outside gene matches: 6. Germline CDR1 reads SGDLS; CDR2 reads YYNGEE.

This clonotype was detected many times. CDR3 DNA: TGTGCCAGCAGCTCGCCACGGGGGGCGGAAACATACAATGAGCAGTTCTTC. Translated, it gives CASSSPRGAETYNEQFF. This chain links TRBV7-2 with TRBJ2-1; TRBD2 is a possible D gene (7 bases). The CDR3 totals 17 residues. CDR1 and CDR2 (germline): SGHTA, FQGNSA. V lost 4 bases, J lost 4 bases, and 20 bases lay in between.

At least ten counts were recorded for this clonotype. CDR3: CASSYSGWEKLFF. The CDR3 nucleotides are TGTGCCAGCAGTTACTCAGGGTGGGAAAAACTGTTTTTT. The chain joins TRBV6-5 to TRBJ1-4; D is uncertain. CDR1 is MNHEY, CDR2 SVGAGI, per germline. The CDR3 covers 13 residues. The V gene lost 0 bases and the J gene lost 8 bases, with 7 bases spanning the gap.

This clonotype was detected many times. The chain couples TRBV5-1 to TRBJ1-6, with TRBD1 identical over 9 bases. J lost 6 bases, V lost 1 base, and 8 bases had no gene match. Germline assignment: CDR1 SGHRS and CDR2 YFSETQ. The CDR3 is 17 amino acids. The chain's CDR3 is CASSLMGQGVVNSPLHF. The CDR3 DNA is TGCGCCAGCAGCTTGATGGGACAGGGTGTTGTTAATTCACCCCTCCACTTT.

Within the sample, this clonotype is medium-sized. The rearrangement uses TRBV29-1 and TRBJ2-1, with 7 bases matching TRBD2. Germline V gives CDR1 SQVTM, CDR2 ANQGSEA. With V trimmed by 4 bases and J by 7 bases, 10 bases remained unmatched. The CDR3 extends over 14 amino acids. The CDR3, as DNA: TGCAGCGTTGTGGCCCCCGGCGGGAGAAATGAGCAGTTCTTC. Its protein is CSVVAPGGRNEQFF.

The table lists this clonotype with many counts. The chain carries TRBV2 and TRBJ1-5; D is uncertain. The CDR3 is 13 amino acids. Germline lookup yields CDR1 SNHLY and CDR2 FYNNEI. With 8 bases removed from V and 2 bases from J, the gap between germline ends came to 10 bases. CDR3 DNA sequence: TGTGCCAGCGGTCAGGACGGCAATCAGCCCCAGCATTTT. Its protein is CASGQDGNQPQHF.

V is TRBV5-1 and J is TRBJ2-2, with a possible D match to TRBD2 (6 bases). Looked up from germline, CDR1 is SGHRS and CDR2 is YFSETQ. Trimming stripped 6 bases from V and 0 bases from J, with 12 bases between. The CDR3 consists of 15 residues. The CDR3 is CASTLAASNTGELFF. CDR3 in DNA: TGCGCCAGCACCTTAGCGGCATCGAACACCGGGGAGCTGTTTTTT. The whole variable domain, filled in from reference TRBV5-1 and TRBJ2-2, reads KAGVTQTPRYLIKTRGQQVTLSCSPISGHRSVSWYQQTPGQGLQFLFEYFSETQRNKGNFPGRFSGRQFSNSRSEMNVSTLELGDSALYLCASTLAASNTGELFFGEGSRLTVL.

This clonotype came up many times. CDR3 coding DNA: TGTGCCAGCAGCTTAGTCGCAGGTTCCGGATTCGACGAGCAGTACTTC. It yields the protein CASSLVAGSGFDEQYF. The chain combines TRBV7-8 with TRBJ2-7; no reliable D call. V gave up 1 base and J gave up 5 bases, with 18 bases separating them. In germline, CDR1 is SGHVS, CDR2 FQNEAQ. This CDR3 comprises 16 residues. Full variable domain (missing parts from reference TRBV7-8 and TRBJ2-7): GAGVSQSPRYKVAKRGQDVALRCDPISGHVSLFWYQQALGQGPEFLTYFQNEAQLDKSGLPSDRFFAERPEGSVSTLKIQRTQQEDSAVYLCASSLVAGSGFDEQYFGPGTRLTVT.